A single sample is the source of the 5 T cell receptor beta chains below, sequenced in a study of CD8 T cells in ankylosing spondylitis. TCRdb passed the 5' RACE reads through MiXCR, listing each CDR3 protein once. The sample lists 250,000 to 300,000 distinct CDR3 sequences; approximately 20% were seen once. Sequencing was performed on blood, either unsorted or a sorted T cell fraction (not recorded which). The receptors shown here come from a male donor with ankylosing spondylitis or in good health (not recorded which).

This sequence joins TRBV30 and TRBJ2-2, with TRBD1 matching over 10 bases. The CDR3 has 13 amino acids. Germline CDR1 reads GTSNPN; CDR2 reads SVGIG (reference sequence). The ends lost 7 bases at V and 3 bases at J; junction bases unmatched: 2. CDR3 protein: CALTGGHTGELFF. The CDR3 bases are TGTGCCTTGACAGGGGGCCACACCGGGGAGCTGTTTTTT.

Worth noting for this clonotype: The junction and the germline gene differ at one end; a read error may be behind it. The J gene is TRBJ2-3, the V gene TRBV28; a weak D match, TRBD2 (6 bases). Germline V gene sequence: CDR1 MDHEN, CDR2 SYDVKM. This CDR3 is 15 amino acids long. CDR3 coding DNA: TGTGTCAGCAGTTTATGGGGGGATCCCCCAGATACGCAGTATTTT. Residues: CVSSLWGDPPDTQYF.

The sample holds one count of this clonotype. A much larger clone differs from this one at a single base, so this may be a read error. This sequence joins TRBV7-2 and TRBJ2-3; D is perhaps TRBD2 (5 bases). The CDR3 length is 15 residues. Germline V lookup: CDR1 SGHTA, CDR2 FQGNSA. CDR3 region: CASSTQASSTDTKYF. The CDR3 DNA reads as TGTGCCAGCAGCACCCAGGCCTCTAGCACAGATACGAAGTATTTT.

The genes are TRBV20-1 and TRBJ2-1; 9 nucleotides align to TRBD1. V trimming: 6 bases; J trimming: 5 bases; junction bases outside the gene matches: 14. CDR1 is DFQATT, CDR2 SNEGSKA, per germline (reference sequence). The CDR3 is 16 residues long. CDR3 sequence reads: CSAASTGGTVHNEQFF. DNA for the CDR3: TGCAGTGCCGCTTCAACAGGGGGCACAGTTCACAATGAGCAGTTCTTC.

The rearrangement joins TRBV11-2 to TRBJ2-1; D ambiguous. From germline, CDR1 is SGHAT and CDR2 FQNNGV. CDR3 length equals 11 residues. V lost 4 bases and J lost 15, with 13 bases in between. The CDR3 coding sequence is TGTGCCAGCAGCTCGGATTTCCATCGGTTCTTC. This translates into CASSSDFHRFF.